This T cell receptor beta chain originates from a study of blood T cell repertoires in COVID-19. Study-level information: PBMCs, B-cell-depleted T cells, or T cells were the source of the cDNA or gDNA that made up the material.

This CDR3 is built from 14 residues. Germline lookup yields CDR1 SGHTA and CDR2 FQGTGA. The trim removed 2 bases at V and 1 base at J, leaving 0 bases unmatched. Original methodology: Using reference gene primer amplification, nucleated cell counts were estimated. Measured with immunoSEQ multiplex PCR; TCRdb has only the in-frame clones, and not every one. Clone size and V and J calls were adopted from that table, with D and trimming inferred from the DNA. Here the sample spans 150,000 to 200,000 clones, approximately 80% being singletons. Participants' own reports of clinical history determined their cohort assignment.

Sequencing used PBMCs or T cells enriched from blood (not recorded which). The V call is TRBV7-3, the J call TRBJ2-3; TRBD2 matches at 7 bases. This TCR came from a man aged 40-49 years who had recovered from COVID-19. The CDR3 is CASSLAGGTDTQYF. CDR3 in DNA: TGTGCCAGCAGCTTAGCGGGGGGCACAGATACGCAGTATTTT.